This T cell receptor beta chain was recovered during a study of blood T cell repertoires in COVID-19. Study information: The study drew acute and convalescent COVID-19 samples from the United States, Italy and Spain.

Libraries were prepared by immunoSEQ multiplex PCR; TCRdb keeps only in-frame clonotypes and omits some of them. The table has fewer than 450,000 clones, roughly nine tenths seen once. Enrollees, about 18 to 95 years old, lived in some 24 US areas. Cohort placement rested on clinical history that participants reported themselves. The CDR3 contains 17 residues. In germline, CDR1 is MNHNS, CDR2 SASEGT. V was shortened by 3 bases and J by 0 bases, with 14 bases between the two germline ends. The origin of this receptor is a young woman who had recovered from COVID-19. The source material was PBMCs or T cells enriched from blood (not recorded which). The chain employs TRBV6-1 and TRBJ1-4; D is perhaps TRBD1 (5 bases). CDR3 amino acids: CASSETYRSATNEKLFF. CDR3 in DNA: TGTGCCAGCAGTGAGACTTACAGGAGCGCAACTAATGAAAAACTGTTTTTT.